Presented here are 21 T cell receptor beta chains from one specimen sequenced in a study of blood T cells in healthy people across ages (dated by TCRdb to between 2015 and 2017). The library was obtained by 5' RACE. Sequenced on an Illumina HiSeq 2500. The second PCR ran for about 6 to 12 cycles and used a J-beta primer mix along with a sample-barcoded 5' primer. In-frame beta chains were kept once TCRdb had trimmed the public reads at Q25 with fastp and called clones with MiXCR. Under each unique CDR3 protein, matching rows form one entry showing the most common genes and DNA. The sample contains roughly 1,500,000 distinct CDR3 sequences, approximately 32% of them found a single time. About 11% of the sample is held by the ten biggest clonotypes. The material sequenced was blood. The source is a woman aged 25 to 39 in good health.

About this clonotype itself: Being one base from a much bigger clone, this may be a read error. The J gene is TRBJ2-7, the V gene TRBV20-1, with D perhaps TRBD1 (6 bases). This CDR3 spans 14 amino acids. Germline values: CDR1 DFQATT, CDR2 SNEGSKA (reference sequence). The ends were cut back, 3 bases at V and 4 bases at J, with 16 bases in the middle. DNA for the CDR3: TGCAGTGCTAGGTCCAGGACAGCCGATTACGAGCAGTACTTC. Protein product: CSARSRTADYEQYF.

This clonotype appeared many times. The J gene is TRBJ2-7, the V gene TRBV10-3; D perhaps matches TRBD2 (5 bases). Trimming pared 2 bases from V and 0 bases from J, leaving 11 bases between. From germline, CDR1 is ENHRY and CDR2 SYGVKD. This CDR3 contains 15 residues. The DNA of the CDR3 is TGTGCCATCAGTGAGACTAGGCTCAGCTCCTACGAGCAGTACTTC. As protein: CAISETRLSSYEQYF.

The CDR3 DNA reads as TGTGCCTGGAGTGGAAGCCCCCAAGAGACCCAGTACTTC. Translation gives CAWSGSPQETQYF. The J gene is TRBJ2-5, the V gene TRBV30; D remains unclear. This CDR3 region has 13 residues. CDR1 and CDR2 (germline): GTSNPN, SVGIG (reference sequence). V lost 1 base to trimming and J lost 1 base, with 7 bases between them.

This clonotype was detected only a few times. The chain employs TRBV30 and TRBJ2-5; maybe TRBD2 (6 bases). The end of the DNA fits TRBJ2-7 better, so the J call may be wrong. The CDR3 length is 13 residues. Per germline, CDR1 GTSNPN and CDR2 SVGIG (reference sequence). The CDR3 sequence: CAWSVRGFSEQYF. In nucleotides, the CDR3 is TGTGCCTGGAGTGTACGGGGGTTCAGCGAGCAGTACTTC.

The chain joins TRBV21-1 to TRBJ2-3; the DNA was not compared with TRBD1, the D call given in the table. TRBV21-1 is shown as a pseudogene. The CDR3 is 15 amino acids. The CDR3 loop is CASSKGKGPGDTQYF. The CDR3 DNA reads as TGTGCCAGCAGCAAAGGAAAGGGGCCGGGAGATACGCAGTATTTT.

This clonotype appeared a few times. The chain employs TRBV6-6 and TRBJ1-1, with unresolved D. The V and J ends lost 8 bases and 6 bases respectively, with 16 bases between them. Germline V gene data show CDR1 as MNHNY and CDR2 as SVGAGI (reference sequence). The CDR3 extends over 13 amino acids. Here the CDR3 reads CASFAPGLPEAFF. The CDR3 region has the DNA TGTGCCAGCTTTGCCCCCGGGCTTCCTGAAGCTTTCTTT.

This chain connects TRBV20-1 to TRBJ1-2; D unclear. CDR3 length: 12 residues. Germline V gives CDR1 DFQATT, CDR2 SNEGSKA (reference sequence). The germline V and J ends were trimmed by 4 bases and 4 bases, with 10 bases remaining between them. The CDR3 loop reads CSAKDTSYGYTF. CDR3 DNA: TGCAGTGCTAAGGATACAAGCTATGGCTACACCTTC.

This clonotype was observed a handful of times. The genes are TRBV28 and TRBJ2-7, with D hard to call. The V end lost 7 bases, the J end lost 7 bases, and 11 bases lay between the germline ends. The CDR3 loop spans 11 amino acids. From germline, CDR1 is MDHEN and CDR2 SYDVKM. Written as DNA, the CDR3 is TGTGCCAGCAATAATACGCCGGAGCAGTACTTC. It codes for CASNNTPEQYF.

This clonotype appeared a few times. This chain links TRBV7-9 with TRBJ1-5, with 10 bases that match TRBD1. Germline assignment: CDR1 SEHNR and CDR2 FQNEAQ (reference sequence). The CDR3 consists of 13 residues. V shed 5 bases and J 9 bases; nucleotides not matched to a gene: 4. CDR3 nucleotides: TGTGCCAGCAGCCCGGGACAGGGGTGGCCCCAGCATTTT. Translation: CASSPGQGWPQHF. Together with reference TRBV7-9 and TRBJ1-5, the CDR3 gives the full variable domain: DTGVSQNPRHKITKRGQNVTFRCDPISEHNRLYWYRQTLGQGPEFLTYFQNEAQLEKSRLLSDRFSAERPKGSFSTLEIQRTEQGDSAMYLCASSPGQGWPQHFGDGTRLSIL.

The V and J genes are TRBV11-1 and TRBJ1-1; D perhaps matches TRBD1 (6 bases). The CDR3 loop spans 15 amino acids. Trimming took off 1 base at V and 2 bases at J, with 11 bases between the two ends. The germline V gene has CDR1 SGHAT and CDR2 FQDESV (reference sequence). CDR3 loop: CASSLVWGQNTEAFF. The CDR3 nucleotides are TGTGCCAGCAGCTTAGTTTGGGGGCAAAACACTGAAGCTTTCTTT.

This clonotype was detected many times. The chain recombines TRBV3-1 with TRBJ2-5; no definite D call. V gave up 8 bases and J gave up 5 bases, with 9 bases separating them. Germline V gene lookup returns CDR1 LGHDT and CDR2 YNNKEL (reference sequence). The CDR3 has 11 amino acids. As DNA, the CDR3 is TGTGCCAGCCTACAACGGGAGACCCAGTACTTC. This translates into CASLQRETQYF.

The rearrangement uses TRBV7-3 and TRBJ2-1; tentatively, D is TRBD1 or TRBD2 (5 bases each). The CDR3 extends over 14 amino acids. V shed 5 bases and J shed 9 bases, with 17 bases lying between them. Germline CDR1 is SGHTA and CDR2 is FQGTGA. The CDR3 is CASSPSWGYGEQFF. CDR3 DNA: TGTGCCAGCAGCCCGAGCTGGGGGTACGGTGAGCAGTTCTTC. Looking up the rest from reference TRBV7-3 and TRBJ2-1 gives the full variable domain: GAGVSQTPSNKVTEKGKYVELRCDPISGHTALYWYRQSLGQGPEFLIYFQGTGAADDSGLPNDRFFAVRPEGSVSTLKIQRTERGDSAVYLCASSPSWGYGEQFFGPGTRLTVL.

The chain couples TRBV6-2 or TRBV6-3 to TRBJ2-5; D is perhaps TRBD1 (5 bases). The end of the DNA aligns better with TRBJ2-7, so the J call may be wrong. There are 15 residues in the CDR3. Germline CDR1 MNHEY, CDR2 SVGEGT. The CDR3 coding sequence is TGTGCCAGCAGTTACCCGGACACGACTTTCTACGAGCAGTACTTC. Amino acids: CASSYPDTTFYEQYF.

The gene calls are TRBV6-2 or TRBV6-3 and TRBJ2-1, with 15 bases fitting TRBD2. The trim removed 4 bases at V and 9 bases at J, leaving 13 bases unmatched. CDR1 and CDR2 (germline): MNHEY, SVGEGT. This CDR3 spans 18 amino acids. CDR3 in amino acids: CASSSIKSGTSGGSEQFF. The CDR3 nucleotides are TGTGCCAGCAGTTCGATAAAATCCGGGACTAGCGGGGGGAGTGAGCAGTTCTTC.

V and J are TRBV29-1 and TRBJ1-2; D gene ambiguous. V dropped 1 base and J dropped 3 bases, with 6 bases sitting between them. The CDR3 totals 12 residues. CDR1 SQVTM and CDR2 ANQGSEA come from the germline V gene. The CDR3 DNA sequence: TGCAGCGTTGAAGCGGTGTACTATGGCTACACCTTC. Its protein product is CSVEAVYYGYTF.

V gene TRBV30 combines with J gene TRBJ2-5, with TRBD1 as a possible D gene (6 bases). This CDR3 contains 11 residues. Germline loops: CDR1 GTSNPN, CDR2 SVGIG (reference sequence). V lost 5 bases and J 5 bases, leaving 9 bases between the germline ends. CDR3 region: CAWAQGETQYF. Written as DNA, the CDR3 is TGTGCCTGGGCGCAGGGGGAGACCCAGTACTTC.

This clonotype was detected only a few times. In DNA form, the CDR3 reads TGCAGTGCTAGATCCCCCGCAGGGGTAGATGAGCAGTTCTTC. This codes for CSARSPAGVDEQFF. The chain joins TRBV20-1 to TRBJ2-1; tentative D call: TRBD1 (6 bases). Germline loops: CDR1 DFQATT, CDR2 SNEGSKA (reference sequence). Trimming pared 2 bases from V and 8 bases from J, leaving 16 bases between. This CDR3 region has 14 residues.

This clonotype was recorded many times. The DNA for the CDR3 is TGCGCCAGCAGCTCCAGAGCGGTGGACGAGCAGTACTTC. Its protein product is CASSSRAVDEQYF. The chain links TRBV4-1 to TRBJ2-7; TRBD2 might be the D (5 bases). The CDR3 is 13 residues long. Germline loops: CDR1 MGHRA, CDR2 YSYEKL. V lost 5 bases, J lost 5 bases, and 13 bases lay in between.

The chain employs TRBV5-1 and TRBJ2-6; 9 nucleotides agree with TRBD1. Germline values: CDR1 SGHRS, CDR2 YFSETQ. This CDR3 is built from 18 residues. The V gene end was trimmed by 3 bases and the J gene end by 0 bases; junction bases not matched to a gene: 7. In DNA, the CDR3 is TGCGCCAGCAGCTGGCCGGGACAGGGACCCTCTGGGGCCAACGTCCTGACTTTC. Protein product: CASSWPGQGPSGANVLTF. Full variable domain (missing parts from reference TRBV5-1 and TRBJ2-6): KAGVTQTPRYLIKTRGQQVTLSCSPISGHRSVSWYQQTPGQGLQFLFEYFSETQRNKGNFPGRFSGRQFSNSRSEMNVSTLELGDSALYLCASSWPGQGPSGANVLTFGAGSRLTVL.

This clonotype has just a few counts. The CDR3 here is CASSQDPGARDEQYF. CDR3 nucleotides: TGCGCCAGCAGCCAAGATCCGGGGGCGCGGGACGAGCAGTACTTC. The gene calls are TRBV4-1 and TRBJ2-7; D possibly uses TRBD1 or TRBD2 (6 bases each). The CDR3 covers 15 residues. Germline CDR1 and CDR2: MGHRA and YSYEKL. Trimming removed 0 bases at V and 5 bases at J, with 14 bases between.

This clonotype appeared a few times. V gene TRBV18 combines with J gene TRBJ2-7; a weak D match, TRBD1 (5 bases). Between the trimmed V and J ends, which lost 3 bases and 6 bases, there was a span of 12 bases. This CDR3 spans 13 amino acids. The germline V gene encodes CDR1 KGHSH and CDR2 LQKENI. As DNA, the CDR3 is TGTGCCAGCTCACCCCTGACAAGGGGCGAGCAGTACTTC. It encodes CASSPLTRGEQYF.